These 6 T cell receptor beta chains share one sample of origin, sequenced in a study of beta chain features in type 1 diabetes. Expressed TCRB transcripts were sequenced after all isolated RNA was converted to cDNA. TCRdb's table, derived via immunoSEQ multiplex PCR, lists solely in-frame clones and lacks some. Here the sample spans 310,000 or so clones, around 8% being singletons. Sequenced material: central memory CD4+ T cells from blood. The receptors originated from a woman aged 18-35 years in good health.

This clone was detected ten times or more. The rearrangement joins TRBV6-1 to TRBJ2-4; TRBD1 matches at 7 bases. The CDR3 spans 14 residues. Germline lookup yields CDR1 MNHNS and CDR2 SASEGT. Unmatched junction bases numbered 6, after V lost 6 bases and J lost 4 bases. CDR3 sequence reads: CASRDNRGKNIQYF. The CDR3 bases are TGTGCCAGCAGAGACAACAGGGGTAAAAACATTCAGTACTTC.

This clone was detected ten times or more. This sequence joins TRBV2 and TRBJ2-5; the D is unclear. The CDR3 has 12 amino acids. Looked up from germline, CDR1 is SNHLY and CDR2 is FYNNEI. Trimming removed 8 bases from V and 1 base from J, with 8 bases in between. The CDR3 DNA is TGTGCCAGCGGGATACTCCAAGAGACCCAGTACTTC. This codes for CASGILQETQYF.

CDR3 coding DNA: TGTGCCAGCAGCGTGACCGGGACCCCCTATGGCTACACCTTC. Its protein is CASSVTGTPYGYTF. The gene calls are TRBV9 and TRBJ1-2; the D gene is possibly TRBD1 (5 bases). V lost 2 bases and J lost 4, with 12 bases in between. This CDR3 comprises 14 residues. Germline lookup yields CDR1 SGDLS and CDR2 YYNGEE.

The rearrangement uses TRBV7-9 and TRBJ2-3, with 8 bases aligning to TRBD1. Germline trimming cut 5 bases from V and 3 bases from J; bases unmatched to any gene: 13. Germline lookup yields CDR1 SEHNR and CDR2 FQNEAQ (reference sequence). The CDR3 loop spans 17 amino acids. CDR3 sequence: CASSATWNRGSTDTQYF. DNA of the CDR3: TGTGCCAGCAGCGCTACCTGGAACAGGGGGTCAACAGATACGCAGTATTTT.

This clone came up a few times. This CDR3 is CASSVAVRADTQYF. CDR3 nucleotide sequence: TGTGCCAGCAGCGTAGCTGTCAGGGCAGATACGCAGTATTTT. The chain combines TRBV9 with TRBJ2-3, with D possibly TRBD1 on 5 matching bases. The V gene lost 0 bases and the J gene lost 4 bases, with 9 bases spanning the gap. CDR3 length: 14 residues. The germline V gene encodes CDR1 SGDLS and CDR2 YYNGEE. Together with reference TRBV9 and TRBJ2-3, the CDR3 gives the full variable domain: DSGVTQTPKHLITATGQRVTLRCSPRSGDLSVYWYQQSLDQGLQFLIQYYNGEERAKGNILERFSAQQFPDLHSELNLSSLELGDSALYFCASSVAVRADTQYFGPGTRLTVL.

V usage is TRBV4-2 and J usage is TRBJ2-5; the match to TRBD1 covers 8 bases. The CDR3 is made up of 17 amino acids. CDR1 LGHNA and CDR2 YNFKEQ come from the germline V gene. After removal of 0 bases from V and 5 bases from J, the junction contained 11 bases not matched to a gene. CDR3 in DNA: TGTGCCAGCAGCCAAGATTTCGACAGGGGCCTAGGGGAGACCCAGTACTTC. Protein: CASSQDFDRGLGETQYF.